What follows describes a single TCR beta chain. What it binds is not known. These data are taken from a study of identical twins. Germline CDR1 is LGHDT and CDR2 is YNNKEL (reference sequence). V lost 4 bases, J lost 3 bases, and 16 bases lay in between. The CDR3 loop spans 16 amino acids. Study results and caveats: Monozygotic twin pairs showed more out-of-frame TCR alpha sharing than models estimated.

TCRdb fed the 5' RACE reads into MiXCR, producing one record per CDR3 protein. Of hundreds of thousands of distinct CDR3 sequences in the sample, around 20% are singletons; the top ten hold approximately 4.3%. This sample was also put to use in a study of T cells expressing NK-cell markers. That source adds: Cells sorted as CD3+CD56+NKG2C+, CD3+CD56+NKG2C- and CD3+CD56-NKG2C+ T cells supplied the TCR beta repertoires. Roughly 6 donors showed dominant NKG2C+ clonotypes comprising about 1.0-7.0% of their CD8+ T cells.

The sample consisted of PBMCs. The TCR comes from a woman aged 18-30 years in good health. The chain links TRBV3-1 to TRBJ2-1; D tentatively fits TRBD1 or TRBD2 (6 bases each). The CDR3 nucleotides are TGTGCCAGCAGCCGGTCTGGAGGGGGACACTACAATGAGCAGTTCTTC. The encoded protein is CASSRSGGGHYNEQFF.